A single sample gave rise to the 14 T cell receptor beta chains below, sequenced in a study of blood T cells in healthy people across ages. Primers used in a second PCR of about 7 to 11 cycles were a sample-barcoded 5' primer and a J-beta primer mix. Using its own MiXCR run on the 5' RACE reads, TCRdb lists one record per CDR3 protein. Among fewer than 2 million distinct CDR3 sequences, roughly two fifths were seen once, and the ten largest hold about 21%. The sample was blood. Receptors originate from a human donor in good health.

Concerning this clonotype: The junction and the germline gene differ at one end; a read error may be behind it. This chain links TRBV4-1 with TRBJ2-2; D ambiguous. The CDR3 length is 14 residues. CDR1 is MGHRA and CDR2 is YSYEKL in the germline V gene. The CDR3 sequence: CAGSQPLKVGELFF. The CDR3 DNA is TGCGCCGGCAGCCAACCCCTCAAGGTCGGGGAGCTGTTTTTT.

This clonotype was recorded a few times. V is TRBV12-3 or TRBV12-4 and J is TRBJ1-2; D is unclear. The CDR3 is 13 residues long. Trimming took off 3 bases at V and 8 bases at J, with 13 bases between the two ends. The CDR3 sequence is CASSFVEGEGYTF. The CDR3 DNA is TGTGCCAGCAGTTTTGTTGAGGGAGAAGGCTACACCTTC.

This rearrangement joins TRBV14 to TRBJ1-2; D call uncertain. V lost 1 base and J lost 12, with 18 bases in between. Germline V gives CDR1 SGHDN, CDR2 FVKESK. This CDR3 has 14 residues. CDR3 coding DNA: TGTGCCAGCAGCCAAGGGGCGGTGACGAGTAGAGACACCTTC. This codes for CASSQGAVTSRDTF.

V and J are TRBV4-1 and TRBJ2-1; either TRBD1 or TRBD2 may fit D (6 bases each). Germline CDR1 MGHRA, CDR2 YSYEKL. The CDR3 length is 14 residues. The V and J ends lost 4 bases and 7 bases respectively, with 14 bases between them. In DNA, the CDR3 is TGCGCCAGCAGCCGAGGAGGGGGATGGAATGAGCAGTTCTTC. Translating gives CASSRGGGWNEQFF.

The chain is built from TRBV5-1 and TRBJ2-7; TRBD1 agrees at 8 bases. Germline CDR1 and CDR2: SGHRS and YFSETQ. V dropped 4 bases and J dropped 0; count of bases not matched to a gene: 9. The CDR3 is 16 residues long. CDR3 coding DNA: TGCGCCAGCAGCCTCCGGACAGGGCCAAGCTCCTACGAGCAGTACTTC. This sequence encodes CASSLRTGPSSYEQYF.

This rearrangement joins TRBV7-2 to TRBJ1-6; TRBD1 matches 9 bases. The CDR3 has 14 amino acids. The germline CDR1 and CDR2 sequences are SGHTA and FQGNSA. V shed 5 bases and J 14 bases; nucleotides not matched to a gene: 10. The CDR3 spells CASSQGQGYGSLHF. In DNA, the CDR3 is TGTGCCAGCAGCCAGGGACAGGGATATGGATCCCTCCACTTT.

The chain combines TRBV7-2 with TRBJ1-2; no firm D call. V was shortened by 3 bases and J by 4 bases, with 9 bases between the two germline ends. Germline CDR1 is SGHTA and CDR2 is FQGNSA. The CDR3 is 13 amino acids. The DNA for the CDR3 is TGTGCCAGCAGCTTCCGTTGGAGCTATGGCTACACCTTC. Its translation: CASSFRWSYGYTF.

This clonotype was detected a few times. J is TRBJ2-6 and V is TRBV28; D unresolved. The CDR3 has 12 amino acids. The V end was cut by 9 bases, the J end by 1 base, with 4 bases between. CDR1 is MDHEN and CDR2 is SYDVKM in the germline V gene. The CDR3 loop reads CASESGANVLTF. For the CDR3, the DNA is TGTGCCAGTGAATCTGGGGCCAACGTCCTGACTTTC.

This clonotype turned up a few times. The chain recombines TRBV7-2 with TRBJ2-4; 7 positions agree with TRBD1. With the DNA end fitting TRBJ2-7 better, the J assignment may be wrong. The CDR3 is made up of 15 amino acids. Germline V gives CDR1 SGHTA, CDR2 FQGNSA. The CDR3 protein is CASSLRDSLSYEQYF. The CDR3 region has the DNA TGTGCCAGCAGCTTACGGGACAGCTTATCCTACGAGCAGTACTTC.

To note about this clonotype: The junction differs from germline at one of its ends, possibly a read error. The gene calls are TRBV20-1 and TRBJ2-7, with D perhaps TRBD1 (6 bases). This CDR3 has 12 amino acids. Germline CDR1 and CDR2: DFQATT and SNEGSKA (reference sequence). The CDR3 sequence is CSANSGQYGQYF. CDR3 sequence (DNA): TGCAGTGCTAACTCTGGACAGTACGGGCAGTACTTC.

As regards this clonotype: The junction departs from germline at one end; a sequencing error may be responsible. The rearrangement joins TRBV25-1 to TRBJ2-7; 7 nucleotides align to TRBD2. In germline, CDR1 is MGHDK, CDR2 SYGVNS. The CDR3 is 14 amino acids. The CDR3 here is CASSEWGGAYGQYF. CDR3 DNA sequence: TGTGCCAGCAGTGAATGGGGGGGAGCCTACGGGCAGTACTTC.

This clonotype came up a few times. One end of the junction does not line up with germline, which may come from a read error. Here the CDR3 DNA reads TGTGCCAGCACTTTAGGGGGCCCTGGGGGCGAGCAGTACTTC. Amino acids: CASTLGGPGGEQYF. V and J are TRBV28 and TRBJ2-7; TRBD1 aligns across 7 bases. Germline CDR1 MDHEN, CDR2 SYDVKM. The CDR3 sequence is 14 residues long.

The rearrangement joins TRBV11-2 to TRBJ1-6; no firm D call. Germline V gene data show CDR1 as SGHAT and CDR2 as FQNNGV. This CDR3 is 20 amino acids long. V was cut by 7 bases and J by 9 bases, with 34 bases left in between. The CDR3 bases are TGTGCCAGCACCCAAATAAATCCGGGTTTGGCGGGCTCTGGTCCTTCACCCCTCCACTTT. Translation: CASTQINPGLAGSGPSPLHF.

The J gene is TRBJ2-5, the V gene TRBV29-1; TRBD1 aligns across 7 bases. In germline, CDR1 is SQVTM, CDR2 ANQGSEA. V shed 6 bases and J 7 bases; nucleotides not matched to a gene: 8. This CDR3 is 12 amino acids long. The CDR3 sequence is CSVESPGGTQYF. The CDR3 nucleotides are TGCAGCGTGGAATCGCCAGGGGGGACCCAGTACTTC.